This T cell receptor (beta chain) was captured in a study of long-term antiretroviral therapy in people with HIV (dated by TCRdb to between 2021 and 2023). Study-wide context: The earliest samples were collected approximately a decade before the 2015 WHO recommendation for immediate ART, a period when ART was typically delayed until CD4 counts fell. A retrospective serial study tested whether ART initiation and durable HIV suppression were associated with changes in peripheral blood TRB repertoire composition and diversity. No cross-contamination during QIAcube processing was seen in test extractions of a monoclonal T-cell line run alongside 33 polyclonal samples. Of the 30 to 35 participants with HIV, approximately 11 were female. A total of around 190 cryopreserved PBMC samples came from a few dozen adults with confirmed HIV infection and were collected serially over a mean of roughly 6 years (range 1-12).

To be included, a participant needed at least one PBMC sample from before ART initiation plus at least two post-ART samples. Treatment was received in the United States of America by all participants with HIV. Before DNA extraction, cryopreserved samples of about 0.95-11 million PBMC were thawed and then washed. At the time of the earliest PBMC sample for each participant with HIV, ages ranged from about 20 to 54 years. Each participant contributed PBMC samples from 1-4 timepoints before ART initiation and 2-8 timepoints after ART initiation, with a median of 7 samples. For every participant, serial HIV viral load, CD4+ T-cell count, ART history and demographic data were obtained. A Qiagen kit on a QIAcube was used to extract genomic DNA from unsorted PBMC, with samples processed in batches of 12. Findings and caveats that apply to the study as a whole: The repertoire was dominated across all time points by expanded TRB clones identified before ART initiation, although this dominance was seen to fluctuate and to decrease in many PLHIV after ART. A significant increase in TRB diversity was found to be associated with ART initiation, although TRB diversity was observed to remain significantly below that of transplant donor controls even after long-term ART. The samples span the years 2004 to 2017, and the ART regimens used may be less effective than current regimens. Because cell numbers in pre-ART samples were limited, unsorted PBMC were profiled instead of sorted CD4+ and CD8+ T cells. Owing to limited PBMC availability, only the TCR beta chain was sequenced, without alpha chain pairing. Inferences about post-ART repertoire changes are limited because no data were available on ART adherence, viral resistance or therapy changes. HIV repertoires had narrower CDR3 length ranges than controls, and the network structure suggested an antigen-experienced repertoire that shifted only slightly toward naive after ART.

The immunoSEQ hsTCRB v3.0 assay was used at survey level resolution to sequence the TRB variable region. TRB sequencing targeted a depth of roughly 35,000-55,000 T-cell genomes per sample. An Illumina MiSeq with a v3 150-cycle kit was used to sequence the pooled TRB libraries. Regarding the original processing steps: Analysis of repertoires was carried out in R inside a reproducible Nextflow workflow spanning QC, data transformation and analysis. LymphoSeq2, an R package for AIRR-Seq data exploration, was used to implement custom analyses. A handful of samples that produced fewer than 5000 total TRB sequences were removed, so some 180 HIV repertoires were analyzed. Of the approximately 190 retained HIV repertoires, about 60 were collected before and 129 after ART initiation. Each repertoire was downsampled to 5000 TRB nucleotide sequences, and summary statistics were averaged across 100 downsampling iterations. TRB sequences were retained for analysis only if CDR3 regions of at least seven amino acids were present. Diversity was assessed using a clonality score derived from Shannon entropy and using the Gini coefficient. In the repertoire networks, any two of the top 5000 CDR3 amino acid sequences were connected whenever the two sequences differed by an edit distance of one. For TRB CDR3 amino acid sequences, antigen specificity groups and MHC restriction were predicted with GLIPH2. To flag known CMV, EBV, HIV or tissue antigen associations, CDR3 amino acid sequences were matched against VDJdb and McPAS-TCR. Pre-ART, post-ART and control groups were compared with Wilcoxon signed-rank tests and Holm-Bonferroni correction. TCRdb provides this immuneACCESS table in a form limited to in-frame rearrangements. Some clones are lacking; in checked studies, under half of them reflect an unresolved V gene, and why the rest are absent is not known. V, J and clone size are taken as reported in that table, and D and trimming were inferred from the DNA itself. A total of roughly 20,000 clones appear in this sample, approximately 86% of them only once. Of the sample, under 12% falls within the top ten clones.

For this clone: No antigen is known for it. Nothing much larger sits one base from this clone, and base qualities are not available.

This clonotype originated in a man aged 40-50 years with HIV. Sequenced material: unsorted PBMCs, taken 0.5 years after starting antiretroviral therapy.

The DNA reads as follows: TGTGCCAGCAGCCAAGATCGGGAGGCGGAGACCTACAATGAGCAGTTCTTC. Its amino acids are CASSQDREAETYNEQFF. The rearrangement combines TRBV14 with TRBJ2-1; a stretch of 7 junction bases matches TRBD2. V loses 0 bases at its end and J loses 2 bases; junction bases beyond the gene matches: 7. From the cysteine up to the phenylalanine, the CDR3 has a length of 17 residues. Only the CDR3 region is kept as DNA, spanning 51 bases read in frame from base 1. The germline V gene encodes CDR1 SGHDN and CDR2 FVKESK.